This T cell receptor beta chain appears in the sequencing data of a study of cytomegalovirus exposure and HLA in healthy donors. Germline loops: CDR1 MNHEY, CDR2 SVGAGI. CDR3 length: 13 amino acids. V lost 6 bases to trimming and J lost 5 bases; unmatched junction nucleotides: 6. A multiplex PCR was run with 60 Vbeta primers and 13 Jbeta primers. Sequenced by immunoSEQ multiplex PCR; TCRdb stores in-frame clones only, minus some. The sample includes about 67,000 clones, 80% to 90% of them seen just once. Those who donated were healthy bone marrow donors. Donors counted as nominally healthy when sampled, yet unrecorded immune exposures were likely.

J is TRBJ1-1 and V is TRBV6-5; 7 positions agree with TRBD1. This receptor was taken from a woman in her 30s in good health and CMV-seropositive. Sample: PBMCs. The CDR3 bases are TGTGCCAGCAGCACACAGGGGCGGACTGAAGCTTTCTTT. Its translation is CASSTQGRTEAFF.